The next 20 T cell receptor beta chains were all read from a single sample in a study of T cells in Graves' hyperthyroidism and ophthalmopathy (dated by TCRdb to the late 2010s). The method was multiplex PCR. The sequencer listed for this sample is Illumina HiSeq 2000. The TCR beta CDR3 regions were amplified from RNA transcripts. A first-round RT-PCR of the TCR CDR3 used the HTBI primer set with the Qiagen OneStep RT-PCR kit. Using fastp at Q25 and MiXCR, TCRdb reprocessed the public reads and kept productive beta chains. Entries are consolidated by CDR3 protein sequence, retaining the most common genes and DNA. The sample includes 360,000 or so distinct CDR3 sequences, with roughly 15% observed a single time. Roughly a fifth of the sample belongs to the ten largest clones. Sequencing was done on a sample of blood. These receptor sequences come from a woman between 55 and 75 years old with Graves' ophthalmopathy.

This clonotype was recorded at least ten times. The J gene is TRBJ2-7, the V gene TRBV5-1; 9 bases agree with TRBD1. V lost 4 bases and J lost 6; bases outside the gene matches: 8. CDR3 length: 14 amino acids. The germline CDR1 and CDR2 sequences are SGHRS and YFSETQ. The CDR3 DNA reads as TGCGCCAGCAGCCGGACAGGGGAAGGGGGCGAGCAGTACTTC. Encoded protein: CASSRTGEGGEQYF.

This clonotype occurred a few times. The chain couples TRBV5-6 to TRBJ2-3; D is unclear. The CDR3 is 13 amino acids. Germline V gene lookup returns CDR1 SGHDT and CDR2 YYEEEE. With 2 bases removed from V and 8 bases from J, the gap between germline ends came to 12 bases. The CDR3 protein is CASSFGTESTQYF. In nucleotides, the CDR3 is TGTGCCAGCAGCTTCGGCACCGAGAGTACGCAGTATTTT. Together with reference TRBV5-6 and TRBJ2-3, the CDR3 gives the full variable domain: DAGVTQSPTHLIKTRGQQVTLRCSPKSGHDTVSWYQQALGQGPQFIFQYYEEEERQRGNFPDRFSGHQFPNYSSELNVNALLLGDSALYLCASSFGTESTQYFGPGTRLTVL.

This clonotype came up a few times. This CDR3 is CASGTGSDLGGYTF. In DNA, the CDR3 is TGTGCCAGCGGGACAGGGTCTGATCTGGGAGGCTACACCTTC. This chain connects TRBV19 to TRBJ1-2, with 9 bases lining up with TRBD1. The CDR3 is made up of 14 amino acids. The germline gives CDR1 LNHDA, CDR2 SQIVND (reference sequence). V was clipped by 9 bases and J by 8 bases; unmatched bases: 13.

The chain links TRBV19 to TRBJ1-5; weak D call: TRBD1 (5 bases). V was shortened by 6 bases and J by 7 bases, with 13 bases between the two germline ends. The CDR3 is made up of 13 amino acids. CDR1 is LNHDA and CDR2 is SQIVND in the germline V gene (reference sequence). The CDR3 sequence is CASSPGVGQPQHF. The CDR3 DNA reads TGTGCCAGTAGCCCGGGGGTTGGGCAGCCCCAGCATTTT.

With respect to this clonotype: This may arise from a read error, as a much more abundant clone is one base away. This sequence joins TRBV24-1 and TRBJ2-6, with D possibly being TRBD1 (6 bases). The CDR3 is made up of 15 amino acids. Per germline, CDR1 KGHDR and CDR2 SFDVKD. Trimming removed 4 bases at V and 0 bases at J, with 6 bases between. CDR3 in DNA: TGTGCCACCAGTGAAGGGGGCTCTGGGGCCAACGTCCTGACTTTC. Translating it yields CATSEGGSGANVLTF.

The sample holds a few counts of this clonotype. The chain carries TRBV2 and TRBJ2-2; the D gene is possibly TRBD1 (5 bases). Germline CDR1 SNHLY, CDR2 FYNNEI. Trimming left V 5 bases short and J 4 bases short, with 11 bases between. The CDR3 runs 14 residues. CDR3 sequence: CASSPKTVTGELFF. CDR3 DNA: TGTGCCAGCAGTCCAAAGACAGTCACCGGGGAGCTGTTTTTT.

The J gene is TRBJ2-7, the V gene TRBV28; D unclear. The length of the CDR3 is 16 residues. Trimming cost V 6 bases and J 6 bases, with 24 bases left between them. The germline gives CDR1 MDHEN, CDR2 SYDVKM. CDR3 region: CASSASWAAAGAEQYF. CDR3 coding DNA: TGTGCCAGCAGCGCGAGTTGGGCGGCTGCAGGAGCCGAGCAGTACTTC.

This clonotype has more than one count but fewer than ten. The J gene is TRBJ2-2, the V gene TRBV7-9, with 8 bases fitting TRBD2. Germline V gene lookup returns CDR1 SEHNR and CDR2 FQNEAQ (reference sequence). This CDR3 region has 15 residues. The J segment lost 5 bases and the V segment lost 6 bases, leaving 8 bases of the junction unmatched. CDR3 amino acids: CASSWPGLDTGELFF. The CDR3 nucleotides read TGTGCCAGCAGTTGGCCGGGACTAGATACCGGGGAGCTGTTTTTT.

This clonotype was detected only a few times. The rearrangement links TRBV15 to TRBJ2-1, with TRBD2 matching over 10 bases. V shed 3 bases and J 4 bases; nucleotides not matched to a gene: 9. The CDR3 runs 17 residues. Germline V gives CDR1 LNHNV, CDR2 YYDKDF (reference sequence). In nucleotides, the CDR3 is TGTGCCACCAGCAGTCCCAGGGGGACTAGCGTATACAATGAGCAGTTCTTC. Translated, it gives CATSSPRGTSVYNEQFF.

J is TRBJ2-1 and V is TRBV19, with 8 positions matching TRBD2. CDR1 and CDR2 (germline): LNHDA, SQIVND (reference sequence). The ends lost 3 bases at V and 0 bases at J; junction bases unmatched: 4. The CDR3 covers 16 residues. This chain's CDR3 is CASSMQLADSYNEQFF. The DNA for the CDR3 is TGTGCCAGTAGTATGCAACTAGCGGACTCCTACAATGAGCAGTTCTTC.

The chain recombines TRBV4-2 with TRBJ2-1, with TRBD2 matching 7 bases. The CDR3 is 16 residues long. In germline, CDR1 is LGHNA, CDR2 YNFKEQ. With 4 bases clipped from V and 2 bases from J, the junction kept 8 bases outside the gene matches. CDR3 in DNA: TGTGCCAGCAGCCCCGGAGGCGGGAGAGCCTACAATGAGCAGTTCTTC. Its translation: CASSPGGGRAYNEQFF.

Here the CDR3 reads CAISEGVAGQETQYF. CDR3 nucleotide sequence: TGTGCCATCAGTGAGGGCGTAGCCGGGCAAGAGACCCAGTACTTC. The chain uses TRBV10-3 and TRBJ2-5; the D is unclear. This CDR3 is built from 15 residues. With 2 bases removed from V and 2 bases from J, the gap between germline ends came to 12 bases. The germline CDR1 and CDR2 sequences are ENHRY and SYGVKD.

A remark on this clonotype: This may come from a read error, since a much larger clone is one base off. This chain connects TRBV7-2 to TRBJ1-5; D uncertain. The CDR3 runs 12 residues. Germline V gene sequence: CDR1 SGHTA, CDR2 FQGNSA. The ends were cut back, 5 bases at V and 7 bases at J, with 9 bases in the middle. CDR3 sequence: CASSTPRQPQHF. Here the CDR3 DNA reads TGTGCCAGCAGCACGCCTCGGCAGCCCCAGCATTTT.

This clonotype was found a few times. The V gene is TRBV4-1, the J gene TRBJ1-4; D gene ambiguous. CDR3 length: 15 residues. CDR1 and CDR2 (germline): MGHRA, YSYEKL. V dropped 0 bases and J dropped 8 bases, with 13 bases sitting between them. The CDR3 DNA sequence: TGCGCCAGCAGCCAAGAGGGCAGGCGAACCGAAAAACTGTTTTTT. Its protein is CASSQEGRRTEKLFF.

A remark on this clonotype: This clone may be a read error of a much larger clone one base away. The chain employs TRBV28 and TRBJ1-2; D remains unclear. This CDR3 is built from 13 residues. The germline gives CDR1 MDHEN, CDR2 SYDVKM. CDR3 DNA sequence: TGTGCCAGCAGTTCCCATACTAACTATGACTACACCTTC. Amino acid sequence: CASSSHTNYDYTF.

This clonotype came up many times. The V and J genes are TRBV5-1 and TRBJ2-2; the match to TRBD1 covers 7 bases. The germline V gene encodes CDR1 SGHRS and CDR2 YFSETQ. V lost 4 bases and J lost 3; bases outside the gene matches: 6. The CDR3 contains 15 residues. The CDR3 spells CASSKDRAYTGELFF. The CDR3, as DNA: TGCGCCAGCAGCAAAGACAGGGCCTACACCGGGGAGCTGTTTTTT.

This clonotype came up many times. The chain recombines TRBV20-1 with TRBJ2-1, with 8 bases identical to TRBD2. Germline lookup yields CDR1 DFQATT and CDR2 SNEGSKA (reference sequence). The CDR3 is 13 residues long. The J segment lost 8 bases and the V segment lost 5 bases, leaving 8 bases of the junction unmatched. The chain's CDR3 is CSAHKAGVDEQFF. The CDR3 DNA reads as TGCAGTGCTCACAAAGCGGGAGTGGATGAGCAGTTCTTC.

This chain joins TRBV5-4 and TRBJ2-7; D may be TRBD1 or TRBD2 (6 bases each). The CDR3 sequence is 16 residues long. Trimming took 4 bases from V and 0 from J, leaving 17 bases between them. Germline loops: CDR1 SGHNT, CDR2 YYREEE (reference sequence). CDR3 amino acids: CASSRPDGGDSYEQYF. The CDR3 DNA sequence: TGTGCCAGCAGCAGGCCCGACGGGGGCGACTCCTACGAGCAGTACTTC.

This clonotype was seen repeatedly, ten times or more. The chain has TRBV7-3 and TRBJ2-5; 9 positions agree with TRBD1. Trimming at V came to 6 bases and at J to 3 bases, leaving 5 bases not matched to a gene. The CDR3 extends over 14 amino acids. Germline-derived CDR1 and CDR2 are SGHTA and FQGTGA. The CDR3 nucleotides read TGTGCCAGCAGAGGGGACAGGGTGGAAGAGACCCAGTACTTC. Residues: CASRGDRVEETQYF.

CDR3 bases: TGTGCCAGCAGGCCGGGAGGGACTAGCGTTTACAATGAGCAGTTCTTC. Translation: CASRPGGTSVYNEQFF. The rearrangement joins TRBV28 to TRBJ2-1; 10 bases are a match to TRBD2. With 6 bases clipped from V and 4 bases from J, the junction kept 9 bases outside the gene matches. CDR3 length equals 16 residues. From germline, CDR1 is MDHEN and CDR2 SYDVKM.